This T cell receptor (beta chain) was profiled in a study of preoperative IRX-2 immunotherapy in early breast cancer. Treatment here: preoperative locoregional IRX-2 cytokine immunotherapy. Preoperative locoregional IRX-2 cytokine immunotherapy was tested in the phase Ib source study. V lost 9 bases and J lost 3; bases outside the gene matches: 8. Germline V CDR1 and CDR2: KGHSH, LQKENI. The CDR3 covers 14 residues. The protocol was immunoSEQ multiplex PCR, while the TCRdb copy is restricted to in-frame clones and leaves out a portion. The sample has 25,000 to 30,000 clones, about 79% seen once; the top ten hold approximately 3%.

This clonotype was obtained from a human donor with breast cancer. This sample was gathered from a patient treated with IRX-2 immunotherapy. The chain employs TRBV18 and TRBJ1-5; 7 nucleotides align to TRBD1. The CDR3 DNA reads as TGTGCCAGTTCATGGACAGGCGTCAATCAGCCCCAGCATTTT. Its translation: CASSWTGVNQPQHF.